The 25 T cell receptor beta chains in this list originate from one sample, sequenced in a study of blood T cells in healthy people across ages. A sample-barcoded 5' primer and a J-beta primer mix were used in a second PCR of roughly 7 to 12 cycles. TCRdb re-called the 5' RACE reads through MiXCR, storing one row per CDR3 protein. The data hold hundreds of thousands of distinct CDR3 sequences, with approximately 21% observed a single time. Sequenced sample: blood. These receptors all come from a man between 70 and 80 years old in good health.

The sample holds a few counts of this clonotype. The rearrangement links TRBV7-8 to TRBJ2-1; D is ambiguous. Germline assignment: CDR1 SGHVS and CDR2 FQNEAQ. This CDR3 region has 14 residues. V lost 2 bases and J lost 1, with 6 bases in between. CDR3 amino acids: CASSLRTSYNEQFF. The CDR3 DNA is TGTGCCAGCAGCTTAAGGACGTCCTACAATGAGCAGTTCTTC.

This sequence joins TRBV3-1 and TRBJ2-4; maybe TRBD1 (6 bases). The V gene lost 3 bases and the J gene lost 0 bases, with 6 bases spanning the gap. The CDR3 contains 14 residues. Germline V gene lookup returns CDR1 LGHDT and CDR2 YNNKEL (reference sequence). The CDR3, as DNA: TGTGCCAGCAGCCACAGGGGAGCCAAAAACATTCAGTACTTC. It codes for CASSHRGAKNIQYF.

V is TRBV5-1 and J is TRBJ1-1; D gene ambiguous. From germline, CDR1 is SGHRS and CDR2 YFSETQ. This CDR3 has 12 amino acids. Trimming removed 5 bases at V and 1 base at J, with 6 bases between. CDR3 coding DNA: TGCGCCAGCAGGTACGAGAACACTGAAGCTTTCTTT. Encoded protein: CASRYENTEAFF.

This clonotype came up many times. The genes are TRBV12-3 or TRBV12-4 and TRBJ2-5; D gene unclear. Trimming pared 5 bases from V and 4 bases from J, leaving 17 bases between. The CDR3 is made up of 15 amino acids. CDR3 protein: CASSPGPYSGETQYF. CDR3 coding DNA: TGTGCCAGCAGTCCGGGTCCCTATTCCGGAGAGACCCAGTACTTC.

This rearrangement joins TRBV12-3 or TRBV12-4 to TRBJ1-1; 9 bases agree with TRBD1. V shed 7 bases and J 4 bases; nucleotides not matched to a gene: 13. The length of the CDR3 is 16 residues. CDR3 in amino acids: CASTDRGQGSGTEAFF. Written as DNA, the CDR3 is TGTGCCAGCACCGATAGGGGACAGGGATCGGGCACTGAAGCTTTCTTT.

This chain links TRBV3-1 with TRBJ1-3; D ambiguous. V shed 7 bases and J shed 2 bases, with 12 bases lying between them. Germline V lookup: CDR1 LGHDT, CDR2 YNNKEL (reference sequence). There are 14 residues in the CDR3. CDR3 nucleotides: TGTGCCAGCACCGGTCGGATCGCTGGAAACACCATATATTTT. Its translation is CASTGRIAGNTIYF. Supplemented by reference TRBV3-1 and TRBJ1-3, the full variable domain reads DTAVSQTPKYLVTQMGNDKSIKCEQNLGHDTMYWYKQDSKKFLKIMFSYNNKELIINETVPNRFSPKSPDKAHLNLHINSLELGDSAVYFCASTGRIAGNTIYFGEGSWLTVV.

This clonotype was seen more than once but under ten times. The genes are TRBV7-8 and TRBJ1-2; TRBD1 is a possible D gene (6 bases). CDR1 and CDR2 from the germline V gene are SGHVS and FQNEAQ. The V gene lost 1 base and the J gene lost 4 bases, with 10 bases spanning the gap. The CDR3 contains 14 residues. CDR3 in DNA: TGTGCCAGCAGCTTAGAGCAGGGGACCTATGGCTACACCTTC. This gives the protein CASSLEQGTYGYTF.

The rearrangement joins TRBV10-2 to TRBJ2-1; TRBD1 agrees at 7 bases. Germline trimming cut 4 bases from V and 1 base from J; bases unmatched to any gene: 10. Germline V gene data show CDR1 as WSHSY and CDR2 as SAAADI. There are 17 residues in the CDR3. The CDR3 loop is CASSVTGESWSYNEQFF. The CDR3, as DNA: TGCGCCAGCAGTGTCACAGGGGAGTCTTGGTCCTACAATGAGCAGTTCTTC.

There are a few counts of this clonotype. The chain joins TRBV4-1 to TRBJ1-5, with D possibly matching TRBD1 (6 bases). Trimming stripped 3 bases from V and 3 bases from J, with 15 bases between. The germline gives CDR1 MGHRA, CDR2 YSYEKL. There are 16 residues in the CDR3. Here the CDR3 DNA reads TGCGCCAGCAGCCAGGGCCGGGACACCATCAATCAGCCCCAGCATTTT. It specifies CASSQGRDTINQPQHF.

In this sample, this clonotype turned up many times. This chain joins TRBV9 and TRBJ2-1; D is possibly TRBD2 (6 bases). The CDR3 is 13 residues long. Trimming removed 3 bases from V and 7 bases from J, with 11 bases in between. Germline CDR1 reads SGDLS; CDR2 reads YYNGEE. The CDR3 bases are TGTGCCAGCAGCGACAGACTAGGGAATGAGCAGTTCTTC. Translation gives CASSDRLGNEQFF.

This clonotype was seen only a few times. The chain uses TRBV24-1 and TRBJ2-1, with 10 nucleotides matching TRBD1. V was pared by 0 bases and J by 5 bases, with 9 bases of the junction left unmatched. The CDR3 length is 18 residues. CDR1 is KGHDR, CDR2 SFDVKD, per germline. Here the CDR3 DNA reads TGTGCCACCAGTGATTTGGGGAGCGGGGACAGGGGCCACAATGAGCAGTTCTTC. Translation gives CATSDLGSGDRGHNEQFF.

V is TRBV5-1 and J is TRBJ1-4, with TRBD1 identical over 9 bases. The germline gives CDR1 SGHRS, CDR2 YFSETQ. V lost 5 bases and J lost 4; bases outside the gene matches: 9. This CDR3 is 16 amino acids long. The CDR3 region is CASSRTGTGNNEKLFF. The CDR3 coding sequence is TGCGCCAGCAGTCGAACCGGGACAGGGAATAATGAAAAACTGTTTTTT. The whole variable domain, filled in from reference TRBV5-1 and TRBJ1-4, reads KAGVTQTPRYLIKTRGQQVTLSCSPISGHRSVSWYQQTPGQGLQFLFEYFSETQRNKGNFPGRFSGRQFSNSRSEMNVSTLELGDSALYLCASSRTGTGNNEKLFFGSGTQLSVL.

Only a few counts were recorded for this clonotype. As DNA, the CDR3 is TGCGCCAGCAGCGGCCGACGACTGGGGGGTAGAGGCGAAAAACTGTTTTTT. It codes for CASSGRRLGGRGEKLFF. V is TRBV5-1 and J is TRBJ1-4; weak D call: TRBD1 (5 bases). The V gene lost 4 bases and the J gene lost 8 bases, with 24 bases spanning the gap. This CDR3 contains 17 residues. Germline V gene data show CDR1 as SGHRS and CDR2 as YFSETQ. The full variable domain, with the rest looked up from reference TRBV5-1 and TRBJ1-4, is KAGVTQTPRYLIKTRGQQVTLSCSPISGHRSVSWYQQTPGQGLQFLFEYFSETQRNKGNFPGRFSGRQFSNSRSEMNVSTLELGDSALYLCASSGRRLGGRGEKLFFGSGTQLSVL.

This clonotype was seen more than once but under ten times. The chain combines TRBV28 with TRBJ2-4; no definite D call. Germline V gene data show CDR1 as MDHEN and CDR2 as SYDVKM. The CDR3 covers 16 residues. The V gene lost 2 bases and the J gene lost 3 bases, with 14 bases spanning the gap. This CDR3 reads CASSLVGRKGKNIQYF. The CDR3 DNA reads as TGTGCCAGCAGTTTAGTCGGGCGTAAGGGCAAAAACATTCAGTACTTC.

The table lists this clonotype with many counts. The chain joins TRBV4-1 to TRBJ1-4, with D maybe TRBD1 (5 bases). Trimming pared 0 bases from V and 8 bases from J, leaving 19 bases between. This CDR3 has 17 amino acids. Germline V gene sequence: CDR1 MGHRA, CDR2 YSYEKL. In DNA, the CDR3 is TGCGCCAGCAGCCAAGAAGGTGTGCGGCAGGGAGGGGAAAAACTGTTTTTT. It specifies CASSQEGVRQGGEKLFF.

The chain carries TRBV18 and TRBJ2-3; D ambiguous. Trimming shortened V by 2 bases and J by 2 bases, and 8 bases separated the two germline ends. Germline CDR1 reads KGHSH; CDR2 reads LQKENI. This CDR3 contains 14 residues. This CDR3 reads CASSPTEPTDTQYF. The CDR3, as DNA: TGTGCCAGCTCACCAACCGAACCCACAGATACGCAGTATTTT.

The chain combines TRBV28 with TRBJ1-3; the match to TRBD1 covers 7 bases. CDR1 and CDR2 (germline): MDHEN, SYDVKM. Trimming removed 6 bases from V and 4 bases from J; junction bases left unmatched: 6. The CDR3 has 14 amino acids. CDR3 in amino acids: CASRPTGAGNTIYF. The CDR3 DNA is TGTGCCAGCAGGCCCACAGGGGCCGGAAACACCATATATTTT.

Only one count was recorded for this clonotype. The junction and the germline gene differ at one end; a read error may be behind it. The V and J genes are TRBV12-3 or TRBV12-4 and TRBJ2-5, with 7 bases lining up with TRBD2. This CDR3 is 17 amino acids long. In nucleotides, the CDR3 is TGTGTCAGCAGTTTTCTTGCGGGAGTGGTTAGTCAAGAGACCCAGTACTTC. Translating it yields CVSSFLAGVVSQETQYF.

V usage is TRBV5-1 and J usage is TRBJ2-3; D possibly corresponds to TRBD2 (5 bases). The CDR3 length is 13 residues. Germline CDR1 is SGHRS and CDR2 is YFSETQ. V gave up 3 bases and J gave up 5 bases, with 10 bases separating them. The CDR3 region has the DNA TGCGCCAGCAGCTGGGGAGTTTTAGATACGCAGTATTTT. It translates to CASSWGVLDTQYF.

This clonotype turned up a few times. The J gene is TRBJ2-3, the V gene TRBV3-1; no clear D gene. The CDR3 length is 17 residues. Trimming shortened V by 4 bases and J by 0 bases, and 17 bases separated the two germline ends. Germline V gene sequence: CDR1 LGHDT, CDR2 YNNKEL (reference sequence). Here the CDR3 DNA reads TGTGCCAGCAGCCCATTTCTTGGAGCGTCTAGCACAGATACGCAGTATTTT. Translation: CASSPFLGASSTDTQYF.

CDR3 bases: TGCGCCAGCAGCGACTTGGCGTCCTACGAGCAGTACTTC. It codes for CASSDLASYEQYF. J is TRBJ2-7 and V is TRBV5-1; D is ambiguous. Germline CDR1 reads SGHRS; CDR2 reads YFSETQ. The CDR3 consists of 13 residues. Trimming took off 4 bases at V and 1 base at J, with 9 bases between the two ends. The full variable domain, its missing parts supplied by reference TRBV5-1 and TRBJ2-7, is KAGVTQTPRYLIKTRGQQVTLSCSPISGHRSVSWYQQTPGQGLQFLFEYFSETQRNKGNFPGRFSGRQFSNSRSEMNVSTLELGDSALYLCASSDLASYEQYFGPGTRLTVT.

The chain is built from TRBV24-1 and TRBJ2-3, with 14 nucleotides matching TRBD2. This CDR3 is 20 amino acids long. J lost 0 bases, V lost 3 bases, and 10 bases had no gene match. Per germline, CDR1 KGHDR and CDR2 SFDVKD. The CDR3 is CATSDADPGLAGASTDTQYF. The CDR3 DNA sequence: TGTGCCACCAGTGATGCCGATCCGGGACTAGCGGGAGCTAGCACAGATACGCAGTATTTT.

With respect to this clonotype: At one end the junction does not follow the germline gene, possibly because of a read error. The J gene is TRBJ2-5, the V gene TRBV14, with D possibly matching TRBD1 (6 bases). Per the germline V gene, CDR1 is SGHDN and CDR2 is FVKESK. There are 15 residues in the CDR3. The CDR3: CASSQNTGHGETLYF. CDR3 in DNA: TGTGCCAGCAGCCAGAATACGGGACACGGAGAGACCCTGTACTTC.

The CDR3 is CASSQNSEREKLFF. The CDR3 DNA reads TGCGCCAGCAGCCAGAACAGCGAACGGGAAAAACTGTTTTTT. This chain uses TRBV4-3 with TRBJ1-4; D remains unclear. CDR1 and CDR2 (germline): LGHNA, YSLEER. The CDR3 contains 14 residues. V was pared by 3 bases and J by 8 bases, with 13 bases between.

Worth noting for this clonotype: A read error may account for a junction end that differs from germline. The V and J genes are TRBV4-3 and TRBJ1-2; no firm D call. The CDR3 has 14 amino acids. Looked up from germline, CDR1 is LGHNA and CDR2 is YSLEER. CDR3 amino acids: CASSQDLANYDYTF. The CDR3 nucleotides read TGCGCCAGCAGCCAAGACCTCGCTAACTATGACTACACCTTC.